A selection of T cell receptor beta chains follows, all from one sample in a study of T cell responses to AZD1222 COVID-19 vaccine. Assay used: immunoSEQ multiplex PCR; TCRdb lists only in-frame clones, some missing. Counted here are 70,000 to 90,000 clones, around 90% occurring once; the ten biggest clones make up roughly 18%. This specimen consisted of peripheral blood, obtained 28 days after the second AZD1222 dose. These receptors all come from an adult who received the AZD1222 COVID-19 vaccine. Each CDR3 is given with its conserved first and last residue.

j_call cdr3_length v_call cdr3_aa
TRBJ1-2 15 TRBV14 CASSQDLGSGYGYTF
TRBJ1-2 14 TRBV2 CASSLTGQKGGYTF
TRBJ2-5 12 TRBV2 CASRRGQETQYF
TRBJ1-4 14 TRBV6-5 CASNRQGRGEKLFF
TRBJ1-1 14 TRBV3-1/TRBV3-2 CASTSTATNTEAFF
TRBJ1-6 14 TRBV5-4 CASSLQGRYSPLHF
TRBJ1-5 14 TRBV18 CASSPSTGAQPQHF
TRBJ1-1 13 TRBV3-1/TRBV3-2 CASSQGAPTQAFF
TRBJ1-5 15 TRBV13 CASSSAGTGGQPQHF
TRBJ1-6 16 TRBV7-6 CASSLGDEYYNSPLHF
TRBJ2-5 12 TRBV12-3/TRBV12-4 CASRGWGETQYF
TRBJ2-1 15 TRBV7-3 CASSAGLADYNEQFF
TRBJ1-1 15 TRBV5-4 CASSTRQGAGEEAFF
TRBJ2-1 17 TRBV21-1 CASSKAGRAGDYNEQFF
TRBJ2-7 15 TRBV11-2 CASSSTRGSAREQYF
TRBJ1-6 17 TRBV7-9 CASSLEDTGYLGSPLHF
TRBJ2-3 17 TRBV29-1 CSVEGTSGGPFTDTQYF
TRBJ2-3 15 TRBV5-6 CASSLGLAGTDTQYF
TRBJ2-4 15 TRBV2 CASSESFTAKNIQYF
TRBJ1-6 13 TRBV10-3 CANKQGSESPLHF
TRBJ1-1 14 TRBV19 CASSIAGPSPKAFF
TRBJ2-7 11 TRBV20-1 CSARGAYEQYF
TRBJ2-7 16 TRBV30 CAWSRMLGRMGDQQYF
TRBJ1-5 14 TRBV6-5 CASRRQGANQPQHF
TRBJ1-6 14 TRBV5-1 CASSDTGTPSPLHF
TRBJ1-1 15 TRBV11-3 CASSPTPDENTEAFF
TRBJ2-5 17 TRBV7-3 CASSHLPGLKMGETQYF
TRBJ1-2 13 TRBV28 CASSYSGTSGYTF
TRBJ2-7 14 TRBV14 CASSQEGHSYEQYF
TRBJ1-1 12 TRBV30 CAYTSQARGAFF
TRBJ1-2 15 TRBV2 CASSWGQGANYGYTF
TRBJ1-5 11 TRBV13 CASSTYQPQHF
TRBJ2-5 14 TRBV5-4 CASSPTSSKETQYF
TRBJ2-7 14 TRBV10-3 CAISGQGVNYEQYF
TRBJ2-2 15 TRBV9 CASSVEGARTGELFF
TRBJ2-7 15 TRBV18 CASSPPGRGSYEQYF
TRBJ2-6 16 TRBV19 CATRQALLSGANVLTF
TRBJ1-2 12 TRBV7-9 CASSLARDGYTF
TRBJ1-3 16 TRBV7-9 CASSRDGGFSGNTIYF
TRBJ1-3 16 TRBV30 CAWMGGQLSSGNTIYF
TRBJ2-7 13 TRBV5-4 CASSFGHSGEQYF
TRBJ1-2 12 TRBV5-8 CASSPVGLGYTF
TRBJ1-1 14 TRBV18 CASSLQGLNTEAFF
TRBJ2-7 15 TRBV6-5 CASIEGGLGEYEQYF
TRBJ2-7 14 TRBV5-1 CASSLAGQGGEQYF
TRBJ2-3 15 TRBV7-3 CASSSQGGSTDTQYF
TRBJ1-1 13 TRBV6-5 CASRQGGDTEAFF
TRBJ2-7 17 TRBV5-1 CASSLGLAGGLDYEQYF
TRBJ1-1 16 TRBV28 CASSLGPQGGTAEAFF
TRBJ2-1 12 TRBV11-3 CASSLEGGEQFF
TRBJ2-3 12 TRBV3-1/TRBV3-2 CASSPLAGTQYF
TRBJ2-7 13 TRBV7-3 CASSLDERYEQYF
TRBJ1-5 15 TRBV9 CASSVDWEWDQPQHF
TRBJ2-1 17 TRBV7-2 CASSPRGGPSSYNEQFF
TRBJ2-5 13 TRBV5-1 CASRWGSQETQYF